This is a list of T cell receptor beta chains from one sample in a study of blood T cell repertoires in COVID-19. Profiled with immunoSEQ multiplex PCR; TCRdb holds only in-frame clones, not every one. The sample yields 50,000 to 60,000 clones, 85% to 90% seen once. Sequencing was performed on peripheral blood. The receptors come from a human donor in a cohort sampled during active COVID-19. CDR3s include the opening cysteine and the closing phenylalanine or tryptophan. The D gene is left open where the match is weak. Part of the rows lack a size; the others show once, few, many or a class for expanded clones.

j_call,clone_size,d_call,v_call,cdr3_aa,cdr3_nt
TRBJ1-4,.,.,TRBV19,CASSTTGTGLMATNEKLFF,TGTGCCAGTAGTACCACAGGGACGGGCCTAATGGCAACTAATGAAAAACTGTTTTTT
TRBJ1-1,.,.,TRBV4-2,CASSARAGGMNTEAFF,TGTGCCAGCAGCGCCCGGGCTGGAGGCATGAACACTGAAGCTTTCTTT
TRBJ2-1,once,TRBD1,TRBV7-3,CASSLDRGSYNEQFF,TGTGCCAGCAGCTTAGACAGGGGGTCCTACAATGAGCAGTTCTTC
TRBJ2-5,.,TRBD1,TRBV7-2,CASSPGTGQETQYF,TGTGCCAGCAGCCCCGGGACAGGTCAGGAGACCCAGTACTTC
TRBJ2-7,.,.,TRBV2,CASSRDTAREQYF,TGTGCCAGCAGCCGGGACACGGCGCGGGAGCAGTACTTC
TRBJ2-5,.,TRBD1,TRBV5-4,CASSAQGQGNRETQYF,TGTGCCAGCAGCGCACAGGGACAGGGGAATCGAGAGACCCAGTACTTC
TRBJ1-2,.,TRBD1,TRBV12-3/TRBV12-4,CASSPGQYGYTF,TGTGCCAGCAGTCCGGGACAGTATGGCTACACCTTC
TRBJ1-1,.,.,TRBV2,CATRPGGNTEAFF,TGTGCCACCAGACCGGGGGGAAACACTGAAGCTTTCTTT
TRBJ2-1,.,TRBD2,TRBV18,CASSSVRDYHEQFF,TGTGCCAGCTCATCCGTGAGGGACTACCATGAGCAGTTCTTC
TRBJ1-4,once,TRBD1,TRBV30,CAWSPGTGVRNEKLFF,TGTGCCTGGAGCCCAGGGACAGGGGTTCGTAACGAAAAACTGTTTTTT
TRBJ2-2,.,.,TRBV27,CASSPWGEPNTGELFF,TGTGCCAGCAGTCCATGGGGGGAGCCGAACACCGGGGAGCTGTTTTTT
TRBJ2-5,.,.,TRBV29-1,CSVEIGQETQYF,TGCAGCGTTGAAATCGGCCAAGAGACCCAGTACTTC